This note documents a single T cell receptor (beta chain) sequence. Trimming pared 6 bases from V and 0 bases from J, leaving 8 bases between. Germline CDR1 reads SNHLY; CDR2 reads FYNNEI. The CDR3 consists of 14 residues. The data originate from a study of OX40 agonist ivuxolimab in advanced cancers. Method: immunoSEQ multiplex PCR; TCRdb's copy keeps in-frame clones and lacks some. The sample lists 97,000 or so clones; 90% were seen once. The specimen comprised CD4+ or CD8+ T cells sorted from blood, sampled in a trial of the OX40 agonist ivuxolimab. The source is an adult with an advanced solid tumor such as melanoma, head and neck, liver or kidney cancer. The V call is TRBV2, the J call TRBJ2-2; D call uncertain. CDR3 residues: CASRDTSNTGELFF. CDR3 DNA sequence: TGTGCCAGCAGAGACACTTCGAACACCGGGGAGCTGTTTTTT.